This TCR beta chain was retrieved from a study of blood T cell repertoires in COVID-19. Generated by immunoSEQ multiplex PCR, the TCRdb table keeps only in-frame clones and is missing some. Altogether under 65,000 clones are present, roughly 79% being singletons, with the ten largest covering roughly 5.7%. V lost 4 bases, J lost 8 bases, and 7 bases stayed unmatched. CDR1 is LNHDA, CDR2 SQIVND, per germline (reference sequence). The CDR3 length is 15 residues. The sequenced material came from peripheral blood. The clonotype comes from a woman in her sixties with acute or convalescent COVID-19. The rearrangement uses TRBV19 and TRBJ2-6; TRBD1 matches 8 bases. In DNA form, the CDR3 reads TGTGCCAGTAGTACCCAGGGGGCTGGAACCAACGTCCTGACTTTC. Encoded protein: CASSTQGAGTNVLTF.